This T cell receptor (beta chain) was identified during a study of PD-1 blockade in mismatch repair-deficient tumors. Study details: Patients had 12 mismatch repair-deficient cancer types and were previously treated and progressing.

Notes on this clone: Its target is unknown.

Overall study results and limits: Rapid post-treatment expansion, then contraction, generally preceding radiologic response, marked tumor-resident clones.

Mismatch repair deficiency was confirmed in all patients, by PCR or immunohistochemistry. TCR sequencing covered a few patients who responded to pembrolizumab. The CDR3 covers 11 residues. Germline V gene lookup returns CDR1 SNHLY and CDR2 FYNNEI. Trimming cost V 6 bases and J 14 bases; bases outside gene matches: 3. TCRdb's table, derived via immunoSEQ multiplex PCR, lists solely in-frame clones and lacks some. The table lists about 38,000 clones, approximately 81% of them singletons. This sample comprised peripheral blood, obtained roughly 76 weeks after starting pembrolizumab. The receptor comes from an adult with mismatch repair-deficient cancer. The rearrangement joins TRBV2 to TRBJ2-1; TRBD2 matches at 11 bases. Here the CDR3 reads CASSELAGEFF. CDR3 bases: TGTGCCAGCAGCGAACTAGCGGGAGAGTTCTTC.